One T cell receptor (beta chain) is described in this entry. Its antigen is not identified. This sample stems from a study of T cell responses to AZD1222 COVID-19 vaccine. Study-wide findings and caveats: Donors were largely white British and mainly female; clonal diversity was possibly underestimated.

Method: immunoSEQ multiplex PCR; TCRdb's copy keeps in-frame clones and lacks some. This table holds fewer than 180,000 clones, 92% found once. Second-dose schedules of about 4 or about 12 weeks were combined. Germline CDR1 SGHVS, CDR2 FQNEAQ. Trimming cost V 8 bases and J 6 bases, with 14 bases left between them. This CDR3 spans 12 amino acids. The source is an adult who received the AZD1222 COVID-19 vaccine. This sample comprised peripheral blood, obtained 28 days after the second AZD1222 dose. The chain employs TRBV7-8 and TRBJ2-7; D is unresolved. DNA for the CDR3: TGTGCCAGCGGGATAACACCCCCCGAGCAGTACTTC. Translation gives CASGITPPEQYF.